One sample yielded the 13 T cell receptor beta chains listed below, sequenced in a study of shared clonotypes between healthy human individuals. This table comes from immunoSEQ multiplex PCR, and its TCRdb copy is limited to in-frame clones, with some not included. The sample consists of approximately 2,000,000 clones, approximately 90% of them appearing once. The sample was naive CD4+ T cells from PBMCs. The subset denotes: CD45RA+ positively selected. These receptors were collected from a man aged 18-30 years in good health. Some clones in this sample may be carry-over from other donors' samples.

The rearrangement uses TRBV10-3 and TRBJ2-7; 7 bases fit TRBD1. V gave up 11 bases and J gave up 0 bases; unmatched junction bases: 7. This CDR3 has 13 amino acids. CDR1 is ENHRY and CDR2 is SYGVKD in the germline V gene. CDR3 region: CAGATGSSYEQYF. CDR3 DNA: TGTGCCGGGGCGACAGGGAGCTCCTACGAGCAGTACTTC.

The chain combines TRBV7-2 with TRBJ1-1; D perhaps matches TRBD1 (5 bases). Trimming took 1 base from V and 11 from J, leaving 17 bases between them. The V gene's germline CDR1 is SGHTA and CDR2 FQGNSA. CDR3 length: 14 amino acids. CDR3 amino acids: CASSLVGRGQGAFF. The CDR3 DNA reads TGTGCCAGCAGCTTAGTCGGGAGGGGCCAAGGGGCTTTCTTT.

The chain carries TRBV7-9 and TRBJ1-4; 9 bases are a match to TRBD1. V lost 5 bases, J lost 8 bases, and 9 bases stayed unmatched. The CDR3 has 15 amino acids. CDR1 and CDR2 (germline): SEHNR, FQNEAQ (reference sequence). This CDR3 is CASSGNRGRVEKLFF. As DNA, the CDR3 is TGTGCCAGCAGCGGCAACAGGGGGCGCGTGGAAAAACTGTTTTTT.

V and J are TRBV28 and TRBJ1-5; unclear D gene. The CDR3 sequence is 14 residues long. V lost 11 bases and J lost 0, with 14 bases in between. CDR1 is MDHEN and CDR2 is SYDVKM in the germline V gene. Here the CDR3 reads CAGSSRYSNQPQHF. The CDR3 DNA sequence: TGTGCCGGGTCGAGCAGGTATAGCAATCAGCCCCAGCATTTT.

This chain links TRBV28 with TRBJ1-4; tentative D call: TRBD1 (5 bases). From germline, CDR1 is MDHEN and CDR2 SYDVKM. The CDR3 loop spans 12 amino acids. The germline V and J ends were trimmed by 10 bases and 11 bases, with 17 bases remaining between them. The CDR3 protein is CATSLRGGKLFF. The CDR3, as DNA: TGTGCCACCTCGTTAAGGGGCGGGAAACTGTTTTTT. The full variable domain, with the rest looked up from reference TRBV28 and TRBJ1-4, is DVKVTQSSRYLVKRTGEKVFLECVQDMDHENMFWYRQDPGLGLRLIYFSYDVKMKEKGDIPEGYSVSREKKERFSLILESASTNQTSMYLCATSLRGGKLFFGSGTQLSVL.

The DNA of the CDR3 is TGCGCCAGCAGCTCTGTTAGCGGGAGGGCCCGGATCGGGGAGCTGTTTTTT. Protein product: CASSSVSGRARIGELFF. The chain couples TRBV5-1 to TRBJ2-2; TRBD2 matches at 11 bases. With 3 bases clipped from V and 7 bases from J, the junction kept 11 bases outside the gene matches. CDR1 and CDR2 (germline): SGHRS, YFSETQ. The CDR3 spans 17 residues. Full variable domain (remainder filled in from reference TRBV5-1 and TRBJ2-2): KAGVTQTPRYLIKTRGQQVTLSCSPISGHRSVSWYQQTPGQGLQFLFEYFSETQRNKGNFPGRFSGRQFSNSRSEMNVSTLELGDSALYLCASSSVSGRARIGELFFGEGSRLTVL.

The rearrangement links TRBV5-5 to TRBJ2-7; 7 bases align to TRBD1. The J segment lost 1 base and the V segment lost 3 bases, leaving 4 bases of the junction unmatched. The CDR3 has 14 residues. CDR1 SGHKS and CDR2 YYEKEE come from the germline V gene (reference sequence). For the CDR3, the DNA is TGTGCCAGCAGCTCAACGGGACAGTCCTACGAGCAGTACTTC. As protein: CASSSTGQSYEQYF.

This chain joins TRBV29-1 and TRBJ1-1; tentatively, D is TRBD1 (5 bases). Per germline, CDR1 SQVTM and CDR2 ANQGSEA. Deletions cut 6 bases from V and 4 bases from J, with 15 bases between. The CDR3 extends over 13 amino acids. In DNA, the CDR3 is TGCAGCGTCAAACAGGTGGGGACCACTGAAGCTTTCTTT. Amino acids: CSVKQVGTTEAFF.

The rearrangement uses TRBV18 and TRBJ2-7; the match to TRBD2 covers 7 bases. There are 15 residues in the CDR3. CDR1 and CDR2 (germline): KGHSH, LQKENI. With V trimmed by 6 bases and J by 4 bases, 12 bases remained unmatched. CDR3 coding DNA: TGTGCCAGCTCCCCCCTCGGCGGGAGTACGTACGAGCAGTACTTC. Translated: CASSPLGGSTYEQYF. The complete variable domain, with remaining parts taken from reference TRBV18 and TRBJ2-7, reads NAGVMQNPRHLVRRRGQEARLRCSPMKGHSHVYWYRQLPEEGLKFMVYLQKENIIDESGMPKERFSAEFPKEGPSILRIQQVVRGDSAAYFCASSPLGGSTYEQYFGPGTRLTVT.

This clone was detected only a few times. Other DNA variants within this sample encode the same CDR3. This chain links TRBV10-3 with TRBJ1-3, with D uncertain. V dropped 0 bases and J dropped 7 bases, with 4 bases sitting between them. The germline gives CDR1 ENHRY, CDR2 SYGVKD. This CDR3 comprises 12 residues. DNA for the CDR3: TGTGCCATCAGTGAGTCCGGGAACACCATATATTTT. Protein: CAISESGNTIYF.

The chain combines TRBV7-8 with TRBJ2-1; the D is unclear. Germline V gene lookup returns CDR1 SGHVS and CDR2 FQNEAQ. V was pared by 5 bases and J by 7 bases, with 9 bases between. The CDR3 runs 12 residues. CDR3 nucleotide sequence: TGTGCCAGCAGCCCCTTGGAAAATGAGCAGTTCTTC. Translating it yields CASSPLENEQFF.

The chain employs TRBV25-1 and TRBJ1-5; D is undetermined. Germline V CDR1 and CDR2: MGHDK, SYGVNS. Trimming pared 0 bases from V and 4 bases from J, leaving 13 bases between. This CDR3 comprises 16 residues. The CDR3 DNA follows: TGTGCCAGCAGTGAATATTCTCAGTGGGGAAATCAGCCCCAGCATTTT. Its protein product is CASSEYSQWGNQPQHF.

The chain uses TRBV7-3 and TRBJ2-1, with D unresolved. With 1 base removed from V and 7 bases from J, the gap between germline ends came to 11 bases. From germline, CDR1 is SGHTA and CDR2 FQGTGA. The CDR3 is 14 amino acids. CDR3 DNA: TGTGCCAGCAGCTTAATGGCCGGGTCTAATGAGCAGTTCTTC. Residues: CASSLMAGSNEQFF.